This T cell receptor (beta chain) was captured by sequencing in a study of cytomegalovirus exposure and HLA in healthy donors. The PCR employed 60 Vbeta primers together with 13 Jbeta primers. The protocol was immunoSEQ multiplex PCR, while the TCRdb copy is restricted to in-frame clones and leaves out a portion. This sample yields roughly 62,000 clones, of which 60% to 85% are seen a single time; about 3.3% belongs to the top ten. CDR1 and CDR2 (germline): SGDLS, YYNGEE. CDR3 length equals 15 residues. V lost 5 bases and J lost 0, with 12 bases in between. General study points: Excluded: some indistinguishable V segments such as TRBV6-2 and TRBV6-3. The HLA-A and HLA-B alleles of most subjects were reportedly predicted accurately from TCR beta sequences. It was 150 to 200 TCR beta chains that were listed as cytomegalovirus-associated. An analysis that came later showed most CMV-associated TCR beta chains appearing HLA-restricted.

This clone was seen a handful of times. What it binds is unknown. Sample: PBMCs. The chain uses TRBV9 and TRBJ1-3, with TRBD1 as a possible D gene (5 bases). This sequence was found in a woman aged 40 to 49 in good health and CMV-seropositive. This chain's CDR3 is CASSARGDSGNTIYF. The CDR3 coding sequence is TGTGCCAGCAGTGCCCGGGGGGACTCTGGAAACACCATATATTTT.